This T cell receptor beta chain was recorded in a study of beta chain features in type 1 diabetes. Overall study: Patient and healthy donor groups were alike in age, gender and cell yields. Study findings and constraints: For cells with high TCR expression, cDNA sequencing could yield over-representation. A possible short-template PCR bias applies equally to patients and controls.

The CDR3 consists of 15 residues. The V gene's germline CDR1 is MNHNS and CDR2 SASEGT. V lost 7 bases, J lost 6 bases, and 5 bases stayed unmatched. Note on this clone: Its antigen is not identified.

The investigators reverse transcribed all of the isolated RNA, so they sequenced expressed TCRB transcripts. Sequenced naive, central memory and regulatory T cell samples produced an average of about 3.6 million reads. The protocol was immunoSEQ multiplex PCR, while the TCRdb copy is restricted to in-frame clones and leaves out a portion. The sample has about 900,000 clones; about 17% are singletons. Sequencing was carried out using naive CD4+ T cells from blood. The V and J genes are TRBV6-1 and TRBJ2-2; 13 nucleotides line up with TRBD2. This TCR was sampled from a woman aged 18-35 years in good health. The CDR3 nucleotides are TGTGCCAGCAATCCGGGACTAGCGGGATCCGGGGAGCTGTTTTTT. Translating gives CASNPGLAGSGELFF.